Listed here is a single T cell receptor beta chain. TCR beta rearrangements were amplified from peripheral blood genomic DNA. The source of the sample is a study of T cell repertoires in aging, cancer and after chemotherapy. Rearranged V-D-J TRB sequences were amplified with a mixed TRB-A/B primer pool. One entry per CDR3 protein results from TCRdb running MiXCR on the multiplex PCR reads. Seen here are a few thousand distinct CDR3 sequences, about two thirds observed once, and the top ten hold 6.5% to 9.5%. Specimen: blood. The TCR originated in a human donor with a solid tumor.

The CDR3 protein is CASRTLGQGYQPQHF. The CDR3 DNA reads TGTGCCAGCAGGACCCTAGGACAGGGCTATCAGCCCCAGCATTTT. The V gene is TRBV6-1, the J gene TRBJ1-5, with 8 bases that match TRBD1. Unmatched junction bases numbered 9, after V lost 6 bases and J lost 5 bases. CDR3 length: 15 amino acids. Per germline, CDR1 MNHNS and CDR2 SASEGT.